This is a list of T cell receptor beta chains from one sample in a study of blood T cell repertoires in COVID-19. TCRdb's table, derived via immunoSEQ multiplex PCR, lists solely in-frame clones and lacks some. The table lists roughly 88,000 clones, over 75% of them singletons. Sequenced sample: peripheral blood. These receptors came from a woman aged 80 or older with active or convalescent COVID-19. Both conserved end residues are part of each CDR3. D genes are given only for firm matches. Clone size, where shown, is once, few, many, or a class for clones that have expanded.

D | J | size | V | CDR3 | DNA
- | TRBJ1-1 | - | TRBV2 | CASSEAVALTEAFF | TGTGCCAGCAGTGAAGCGGTAGCTCTCACTGAAGCTTTCTTT
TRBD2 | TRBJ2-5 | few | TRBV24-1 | CATSDWAGGVQETQYF | TGTGCCACCAGTGATTGGGCGGGAGGGGTCCAAGAGACCCAGTACTTC
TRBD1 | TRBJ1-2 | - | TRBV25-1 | CASSGTGLGYTF | TGTGCCAGCAGCGGGACAGGGCTCGGCTACACCTTC
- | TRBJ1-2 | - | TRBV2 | CASSEVVASGGYTF | TGTGCCAGCAGTGAAGTGGTGGCCAGCGGTGGCTACACCTTC
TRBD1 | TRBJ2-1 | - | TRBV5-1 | CASSLQGAGRLAQNEQFF | TGCGCCAGCAGCTTGCAGGGGGCGGGGAGGCTAGCGCAGAATGAGCAGTTCTTC
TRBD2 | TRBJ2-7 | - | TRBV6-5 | CASSYSSGGREGEQYF | TGTGCCAGCAGTTACTCGAGCGGGGGGAGGGAGGGGGAGCAGTACTTC
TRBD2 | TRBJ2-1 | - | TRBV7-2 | CASSDKRGSNEQFF | TGTGCCAGCAGCGACAAGCGGGGATCCAATGAGCAGTTCTTC
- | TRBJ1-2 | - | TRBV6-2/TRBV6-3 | CASSLGGYGYTF | TGTGCCAGCAGCCTCGGAGGCTATGGCTACACCTTC
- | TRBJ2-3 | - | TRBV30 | CACLTRIKTDTQYF | TGTGCCTGCCTGACTAGGATCAAAACAGATACGCAGTATTTT
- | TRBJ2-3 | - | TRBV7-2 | CASSREQNTQYF | TGTGCCAGCAGCAGGGAGCAGAATACGCAGTATTTT
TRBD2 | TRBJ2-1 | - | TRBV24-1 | CATSEPRKGLGGNEQFF | TGTGCCACCAGTGAACCCCGGAAGGGGTTGGGAGGGAATGAGCAGTTCTTC
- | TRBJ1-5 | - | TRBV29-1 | CSVGAGITQPQHF | TGCAGCGTTGGAGCAGGGATAACTCAGCCCCAGCATTTT
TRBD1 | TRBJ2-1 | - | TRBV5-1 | CASSVQGALNEQFF | TGCGCCAGCAGTGTACAGGGGGCATTGAATGAGCAGTTCTTC
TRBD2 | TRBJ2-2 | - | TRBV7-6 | CASSRTSANTGELFF | TGTGCCAGCAGCCGGACTAGCGCGAACACCGGGGAGCTGTTTTTT
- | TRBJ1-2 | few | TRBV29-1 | CSVESSGIHGYTF | TGCAGCGTTGAAAGCTCGGGAATCCATGGCTACACCTTC
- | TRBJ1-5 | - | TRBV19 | CASGGQIQPQHF | TGTGCCAGTGGAGGCCAAATTCAGCCCCAGCATTTT
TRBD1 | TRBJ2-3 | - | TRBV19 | CASSIQGGTDTQYF | TGTGCCAGTAGTATCCAGGGGGGCACAGATACGCAGTATTTT
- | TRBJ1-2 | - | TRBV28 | CASSPGQSFYGYTF | TGTGCCAGCAGTCCAGGACAGTCCTTCTATGGCTACACCTTC
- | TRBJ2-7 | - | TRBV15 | CATSRDYYEQYF | TGTGCCACCAGCAGAGATTACTACGAGCAGTACTTC
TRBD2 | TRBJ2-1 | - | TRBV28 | CATYAAAGGPYNEQFF | TGTGCCACCTACGCAGCGGCGGGAGGACCCTACAATGAGCAGTTCTTC
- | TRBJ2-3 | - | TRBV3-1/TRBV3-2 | CASSPSTSIDTQYF | TGTGCCAGCAGCCCCTCTACCTCTATAGATACGCAGTATTTT
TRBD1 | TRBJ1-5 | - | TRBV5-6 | CASSLGRGSNQPQHF | TGTGCCAGCAGCTTGGGCAGGGGGAGCAATCAGCCCCAGCATTTT
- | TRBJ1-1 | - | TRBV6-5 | CASRQGNTEAFF | TGTGCCAGCAGACAGGGTAACACTGAAGCTTTCTTT
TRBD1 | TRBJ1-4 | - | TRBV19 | CASGQGDATNEKLFF | TGTGCCAGCGGACAGGGGGACGCAACTAATGAAAAACTGTTTTTT
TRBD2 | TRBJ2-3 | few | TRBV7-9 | CASSSSTSGSTDTQYF | TGTGCCAGCAGCTCCTCGACTAGCGGGAGCACAGATACGCAGTATTTT
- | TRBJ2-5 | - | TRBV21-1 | CASSPRLAEGQETQYF | TGTGCCAGCAGCCCCCGACTAGCGGAGGGCCAAGAGACCCAGTACTTC
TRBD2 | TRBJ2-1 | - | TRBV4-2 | CASSQEGGGSGSQTYNEQFF | TGTGCCAGCAGCCAAGAGGGCGGGGGTAGCGGGAGCCAGACCTACAATGAGCAGTTCTTC
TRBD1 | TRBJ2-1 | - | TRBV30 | CAFGQAGNEQFF | TGTGCCTTCGGACAGGCAGGCAATGAGCAGTTCTTC
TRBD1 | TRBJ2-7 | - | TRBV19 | CASRQPGQSYEQYF | TGTGCCAGTAGGCAACCGGGACAGTCCTACGAGCAGTACTTC
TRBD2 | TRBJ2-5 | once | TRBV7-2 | CASSPVAGNQETQYF | TGTGCCAGCAGCCCTGTAGCGGGGAACCAAGAGACCCAGTACTTC
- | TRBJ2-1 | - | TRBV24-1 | CATSDSASLGEQFF | TGTGCCACCAGTGATTCGGCTAGTTTGGGTGAGCAGTTCTTC
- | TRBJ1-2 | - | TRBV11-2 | CASSDPGNYGYTF | TGTGCCAGCAGCGACCCGGGTAACTATGGCTACACCTTC
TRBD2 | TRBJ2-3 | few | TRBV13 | CASSLELTSGGACEQYF | TGTGCCAGCAGCTTAGAATTGACTAGCGGGGGGGCTTGTGAGCAGTATTTT